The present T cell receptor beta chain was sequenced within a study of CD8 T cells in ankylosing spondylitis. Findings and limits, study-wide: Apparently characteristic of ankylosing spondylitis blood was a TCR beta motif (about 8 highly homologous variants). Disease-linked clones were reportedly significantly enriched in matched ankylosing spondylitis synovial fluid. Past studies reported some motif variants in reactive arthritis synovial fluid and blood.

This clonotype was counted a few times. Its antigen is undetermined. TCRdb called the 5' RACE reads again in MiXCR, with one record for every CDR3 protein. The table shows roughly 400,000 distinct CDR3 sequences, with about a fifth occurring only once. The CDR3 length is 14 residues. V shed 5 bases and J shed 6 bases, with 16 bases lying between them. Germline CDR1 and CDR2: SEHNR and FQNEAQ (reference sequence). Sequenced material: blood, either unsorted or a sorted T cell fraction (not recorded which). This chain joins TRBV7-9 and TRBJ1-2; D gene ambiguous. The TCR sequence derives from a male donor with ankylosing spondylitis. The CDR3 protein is CASSPRPPGNGYTF. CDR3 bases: TGTGCCAGCAGCCCACGGCCACCCGGGAATGGCTACACCTTC.